The 31 T cell receptor beta chains presented below share a single source sample, sequenced in a study of cytomegalovirus exposure and HLA in healthy donors. The PCR was carried out with 60 Vbeta primers and 13 Jbeta primers. Sequencing was performed with immunoSEQ multiplex PCR; in TCRdb, only in-frame clones are kept and a portion is missing. The sample lists 35,000 to 45,000 clones, about 53% occurring once. The sequenced sample was PBMCs. The receptor source for this set is a middle-aged woman in good health and CMV-seropositive.

V and J are TRBV9 and TRBJ2-3; 8 nucleotides align to TRBD1. V lost 4 bases, J lost 1 base, and 5 bases stayed unmatched. Germline V gene lookup returns CDR1 SGDLS and CDR2 YYNGEE. This CDR3 contains 15 residues. The CDR3 protein is CASSKQGQGTDTQYF. Here the CDR3 DNA reads TGTGCCAGCAGCAAACAGGGACAGGGCACAGATACGCAGTATTTT.

The J gene is TRBJ2-7, the V gene TRBV2, with 7 bases matching TRBD1. From germline, CDR1 is SNHLY and CDR2 FYNNEI. V dropped 8 bases and J dropped 3; count of bases not matched to a gene: 4. The CDR3 is 12 residues long. The CDR3 coding sequence is TGTGCCAGCCGGACAGGCCTCTACGAGCAGTACTTC. This translates into CASRTGLYEQYF. Combining the CDR3 with reference TRBV2 and TRBJ2-7 gives the whole variable domain EPEVTQTPSHQVTQMGQEVILRCVPISNHLYFYWYRQILGQKVEFLVSFYNNEISEKSEIFDDQFSVERPDGSNFTLKIRSTKLEDSAMYFCASRTGLYEQYFGPGTRLTVT.

The chain uses TRBV2 and TRBJ1-2, with TRBD1 matching 8 bases. Trimming removed 4 bases from V and 2 bases from J; junction bases left unmatched: 0. This CDR3 spans 13 amino acids. Germline-derived CDR1 and CDR2 are SNHLY and FYNNEI. CDR3 DNA sequence: TGTGCCAGCAGTGGGACAGGGAACTATGGCTACACCTTC. Its protein product is CASSGTGNYGYTF.

V and J are TRBV28 and TRBJ1-1; D call uncertain. The CDR3 contains 13 residues. Deletions cut 8 bases from V and 1 base from J, with 11 bases between. Per the germline V gene, CDR1 is MDHEN and CDR2 is SYDVKM. DNA for the CDR3: TGTGCCAGCGTCACGCGGGGGAACACTGAAGCTTTCTTT. Translation gives CASVTRGNTEAFF.

V and J are TRBV27 and TRBJ2-7, with 7 nucleotides matching TRBD1. The CDR3 has 14 residues. The V gene's germline CDR1 is MNHEY and CDR2 SMNVEV (reference sequence). J was trimmed by 0 bases and V by 5 bases; bases with no gene match: 4. The CDR3 loop is CASSQDRASYEQYF. CDR3 coding DNA: TGTGCCAGCAGTCAAGACAGGGCCTCCTACGAGCAGTACTTC.

The chain employs TRBV7-2 and TRBJ1-3; tentative D call: TRBD1 (6 bases). The V gene lost 4 bases and the J gene lost 2 bases, with 12 bases spanning the gap. Germline lookup yields CDR1 SGHTA and CDR2 FQGNSA. The CDR3 covers 15 residues. The CDR3 DNA reads TGTGCCAGCAGCTCCAGAGGGGGGGCTGGAAACACCATATATTTT. This encodes CASSSRGGAGNTIYF.

The chain recombines TRBV18 with TRBJ2-1; 8 bases align to TRBD2. The CDR3 runs to 14 residues. V lost 4 bases, J lost 6 bases, and 5 bases stayed unmatched. From germline, CDR1 is KGHSH and CDR2 LQKENI. Written as DNA, the CDR3 is TGTGCCAGCTCACGTTCCGGGACTAGCAATGAGCAGTTCTTC. Residues: CASSRSGTSNEQFF.

The V gene is TRBV5-1, the J gene TRBJ2-5; D perhaps matches TRBD2 (6 bases). The CDR3 consists of 15 residues. Germline loops: CDR1 SGHRS, CDR2 YFSETQ. The V end lost 7 bases, the J end lost 5 bases, and 21 bases lay between the germline ends. CDR3 bases: TGCGCCAGCCGGAGGGTCGCGGGGTCGATCGAGACCCAGTACTTC. Protein product: CASRRVAGSIETQYF. Full variable domain (rest looked up from reference TRBV5-1 and TRBJ2-5): KAGVTQTPRYLIKTRGQQVTLSCSPISGHRSVSWYQQTPGQGLQFLFEYFSETQRNKGNFPGRFSGRQFSNSRSEMNVSTLELGDSALYLCASRRVAGSIETQYFGPGTRLLVL.

There are a few counts of this clone. The chain combines TRBV4-1 with TRBJ2-7, with 9 bases matching TRBD1. Losses at the gene ends were 2 bases for V and 3 bases for J; bases not matched to a gene: 5. Germline values: CDR1 MGHRA, CDR2 YSYEKL. The CDR3 length is 15 residues. This chain's CDR3 is CASSQPGQGLYEQYF. CDR3 nucleotides: TGCGCCAGCAGCCAACCGGGACAGGGCCTCTACGAGCAGTACTTC.

The J gene is TRBJ1-1, the V gene TRBV9; 7 bases are shared with TRBD1. After removal of 4 bases from V and 8 bases from J, the junction contained 5 bases not matched to a gene. This CDR3 has 12 residues. Germline lookup yields CDR1 SGDLS and CDR2 YYNGEE. CDR3 sequence: CASSPDREEAFF. CDR3 bases: TGTGCCAGCAGCCCCGACAGGGAGGAAGCTTTCTTT.

The CDR3 loop is CASKPPPPTYGYTF. The CDR3 coding sequence is TGTGCCAGCAAGCCGCCGCCCCCTACCTATGGCTACACCTTC. This chain links TRBV28 with TRBJ1-2; D remains ambiguous. Germline values: CDR1 MDHEN, CDR2 SYDVKM. Trimming shortened V by 7 bases and J by 4 bases, and 16 bases separated the two germline ends. The CDR3 is 14 residues long.

The V and J genes are TRBV2 and TRBJ2-1; D is ambiguous. CDR1 and CDR2 from the germline V gene are SNHLY and FYNNEI. The CDR3 contains 14 residues. The V gene lost 2 bases and the J gene lost 9 bases, with 14 bases spanning the gap. CDR3 sequence: CASSEMGSYGEQFF. As DNA, the CDR3 is TGTGCCAGCAGTGAAATGGGTAGCTACGGTGAGCAGTTCTTC.

This clone showed up just a few times. The gene calls are TRBV6-4 and TRBJ2-3; TRBD2 matches 7 bases. CDR1 and CDR2 from the germline V gene are MRHNA and SNTAGT. CDR3 length: 14 amino acids. With V trimmed by 4 bases and J by 1 base, 2 bases remained unmatched. CDR3 nucleotides: TGTGCCAGCAGTGCGGCGGGGGGCACAGATACGCAGTATTTT. Translated: CASSAAGGTDTQYF.

This sequence joins TRBV2 and TRBJ1-2; 7 nucleotides agree with TRBD1. CDR3 length: 13 residues. The J segment lost 7 bases and the V segment lost 6 bases, leaving 8 bases of the junction unmatched. Germline-derived CDR1 and CDR2 are SNHLY and FYNNEI. In nucleotides, the CDR3 is TGTGCCAGCAGCCCGACAGGGACCGGTGGCTACACCTTC. The encoded protein is CASSPTGTGGYTF.

This clone occurred a few times. The chain combines TRBV29-1 with TRBJ2-5; 10 bases fit TRBD2. This CDR3 comprises 15 residues. Losses at the gene ends were 7 bases for V and 7 bases for J; bases not matched to a gene: 15. Germline CDR1 reads SQVTM; CDR2 reads ANQGSEA. The CDR3 sequence is CSAGGTSAPGGTQYF. The CDR3 DNA reads as TGCAGCGCCGGCGGGACTAGCGCCCCTGGGGGGACCCAGTACTTC.

The J gene is TRBJ2-5, the V gene TRBV5-4; D call uncertain. The CDR3 is 16 amino acids. Per germline, CDR1 SGHNT and CDR2 YYREEE (reference sequence). The V and J ends lost 0 bases and 7 bases respectively, with 19 bases between them. CDR3 residues: CASSLGTVSSQRTQYF. For the CDR3, the DNA is TGTGCCAGCAGCTTGGGTACAGTATCTTCTCAGAGGACCCAGTACTTC. The whole variable domain, remainder taken from reference TRBV5-4 and TRBJ2-5, is ETGVTQSPTHLIKTRGQQVTLRCSSQSGHNTVSWYQQALGQGPQFIFQYYREEENGRGNFPPRFSGLQFPNYSSELNVNALELDDSALYLCASSLGTVSSQRTQYFGPGTRLLVL.

The J gene is TRBJ1-4, the V gene TRBV5-1, with D maybe TRBD1 (6 bases). Germline assignment: CDR1 SGHRS and CDR2 YFSETQ. V was cut by 4 bases and J by 4 bases, with 11 bases left in between. The CDR3 consists of 14 residues. The CDR3 coding sequence is TGCGCCAGCAGCGCGGACAGCCGTAATGAAAAACTGTTTTTT. Protein sequence: CASSADSRNEKLFF.

V gene TRBV2 combines with J gene TRBJ1-6; 7 positions match TRBD1. The J segment lost 6 bases and the V segment lost 6 bases, leaving 8 bases of the junction unmatched. CDR3 length: 15 amino acids. Germline-derived CDR1 and CDR2 are SNHLY and FYNNEI. The CDR3 nucleotides read TGTGCCAGCAGAGGAGACAGGGCGAGTAATTCACCCCTCCACTTT. Its protein is CASRGDRASNSPLHF.

The chain recombines TRBV7-3 with TRBJ2-6; tentative D call: TRBD1 (6 bases). Germline V gives CDR1 SGHTA, CDR2 FQGTGA. Trimming removed 6 bases at V and 2 bases at J, with 11 bases between. CDR3 length: 15 residues. The CDR3 is CASSQGLPGANVLTF. The DNA of the CDR3 is TGTGCCAGCAGTCAGGGGCTCCCTGGGGCCAACGTCCTGACTTTC.

This chain joins TRBV7-2 and TRBJ2-3; 8 nucleotides agree with TRBD2. The trim removed 1 base at V and 4 bases at J, leaving 4 bases unmatched. Germline CDR1 reads SGHTA; CDR2 reads FQGNSA. The CDR3 totals 15 residues. The CDR3 is CASSLEPGLADTQYF. CDR3 in DNA: TGTGCCAGCAGCTTAGAACCGGGACTAGCAGATACGCAGTATTTT.

This clone was found a few times. The chain combines TRBV30 with TRBJ1-2; TRBD1 aligns across 7 bases. This CDR3 comprises 12 residues. Germline loops: CDR1 GTSNPN, CDR2 SVGIG (reference sequence). The V gene end was trimmed by 6 bases and the J gene end by 3 bases; junction bases not matched to a gene: 4. CDR3 DNA: TGTGCCTGTACAGGGGACGACTATGGCTACACCTTC. This encodes CACTGDDYGYTF.

This clone has only a few counts. The J gene is TRBJ2-5, the V gene TRBV10-2; TRBD2 matches 10 bases. V lost 7 bases and J lost 5; bases outside the gene matches: 7. The CDR3 totals 14 residues. From germline, CDR1 is WSHSY and CDR2 SAAADI. The CDR3 DNA is TGCGCCAGCACCCGAGCGGGGGGGCCCGAGACCCAGTACTTC. It translates to CASTRAGGPETQYF.

The rearrangement joins TRBV7-8 to TRBJ2-2; D gene ambiguous. V was shortened by 1 base and J by 7 bases, with 7 bases between the two germline ends. The CDR3 runs 13 residues. Germline V gives CDR1 SGHVS, CDR2 FQNEAQ. CDR3 sequence reads: CASSLVSGGELFF. Written as DNA, the CDR3 is TGTGCCAGCAGCTTAGTCTCCGGCGGGGAGCTGTTTTTT. Using reference TRBV7-8 and TRBJ2-2 for the parts outside the CDR3, the full variable domain is GAGVSQSPRYKVAKRGQDVALRCDPISGHVSLFWYQQALGQGPEFLTYFQNEAQLDKSGLPSDRFFAERPEGSVSTLKIQRTQQEDSAVYLCASSLVSGGELFFGEGSRLTVL.

The chain uses TRBV9 and TRBJ1-4, with D possibly being TRBD1 (5 bases). This CDR3 is built from 14 residues. Trimming left V 4 bases short and J 4 bases short, with 11 bases between. CDR1 is SGDLS, CDR2 YYNGEE, per germline. CDR3 DNA: TGTGCCAGCAGCAAGACAGCGATTAATGAAAAACTGTTTTTT. This gives the protein CASSKTAINEKLFF.

This clone showed up just a few times. The rearrangement uses TRBV2 and TRBJ1-6, with a possible D match to TRBD1 (6 bases). Per the germline V gene, CDR1 is SNHLY and CDR2 is FYNNEI. This CDR3 has 15 residues. Trimming took 6 bases from V and 6 from J, leaving 15 bases between them. DNA of the CDR3: TGTGCCAGCAGACAGCAGGGGATTCCTAATTCACCCCTCCACTTT. Translation: CASRQQGIPNSPLHF.

This chain connects TRBV5-4 to TRBJ1-1; the match to TRBD1 covers 8 bases. Germline assignment: CDR1 SGHNT and CDR2 YYREEE (reference sequence). The CDR3 has 15 residues. With 2 bases clipped from V and 3 bases from J, the junction kept 6 bases outside the gene matches. The CDR3 DNA sequence: TGTGCCAGCAGCTTCTCAGGGGGCGCGTACACTGAAGCTTTCTTT. It is translated as CASSFSGGAYTEAFF.

By proportion, this clone is medium-sized. The rearrangement links TRBV27 to TRBJ1-1; TRBD1 matches at 8 bases. There are 14 residues in the CDR3. V shed 7 bases, J shed 3 bases, and the junction held 7 bases outside the gene matches. The V gene's germline CDR1 is MNHEY and CDR2 SMNVEV (reference sequence). The CDR3 DNA is TGTGCCAGCAAGGATGGGACAGGCTACACTGAAGCTTTCTTT. Translation: CASKDGTGYTEAFF.

This clone has only a few counts. This chain uses TRBV28 with TRBJ2-1; weak D call: TRBD2 (5 bases). Germline V gives CDR1 MDHEN, CDR2 SYDVKM. The CDR3 length is 14 residues. Trimming left V 2 bases short and J 3 bases short, with 8 bases between. CDR3 bases: TGTGCCAGCAGTTTAGAGCGGAACTACAATGAGCAGTTCTTC. Translating it yields CASSLERNYNEQFF.

The V and J genes are TRBV4-1 and TRBJ2-5, with 7 bases lining up with TRBD1. In germline, CDR1 is MGHRA, CDR2 YSYEKL. The CDR3 runs to 16 residues. J lost 2 bases, V lost 4 bases, and 10 bases had no gene match. The CDR3 loop reads CASSRYVGQQQETQYF. In nucleotides, the CDR3 is TGCGCCAGCAGCCGCTATGTGGGACAGCAACAAGAGACCCAGTACTTC.

The V and J genes are TRBV5-1 and TRBJ2-7; 8 positions agree with TRBD1. The CDR3 has 15 amino acids. CDR1 is SGHRS, CDR2 YFSETQ, per germline. Trimming at V came to 2 bases and at J to 2 bases, leaving 6 bases not matched to a gene. CDR3 amino acids: CASSFEGTGAYEQYF. The CDR3 DNA reads TGCGCCAGCAGCTTTGAGGGGACAGGAGCCTACGAGCAGTACTTC.

The chain has TRBV28 and TRBJ2-7; no definite D call. The CDR3 has 14 amino acids. The germline V and J ends were trimmed by 1 base and 2 bases, with 9 bases remaining between them. Germline assignment: CDR1 MDHEN and CDR2 SYDVKM. The CDR3 DNA reads as TGTGCCAGCAGTTTATCACTTAGAGCCTACGAGCAGTACTTC. It codes for CASSLSLRAYEQYF.